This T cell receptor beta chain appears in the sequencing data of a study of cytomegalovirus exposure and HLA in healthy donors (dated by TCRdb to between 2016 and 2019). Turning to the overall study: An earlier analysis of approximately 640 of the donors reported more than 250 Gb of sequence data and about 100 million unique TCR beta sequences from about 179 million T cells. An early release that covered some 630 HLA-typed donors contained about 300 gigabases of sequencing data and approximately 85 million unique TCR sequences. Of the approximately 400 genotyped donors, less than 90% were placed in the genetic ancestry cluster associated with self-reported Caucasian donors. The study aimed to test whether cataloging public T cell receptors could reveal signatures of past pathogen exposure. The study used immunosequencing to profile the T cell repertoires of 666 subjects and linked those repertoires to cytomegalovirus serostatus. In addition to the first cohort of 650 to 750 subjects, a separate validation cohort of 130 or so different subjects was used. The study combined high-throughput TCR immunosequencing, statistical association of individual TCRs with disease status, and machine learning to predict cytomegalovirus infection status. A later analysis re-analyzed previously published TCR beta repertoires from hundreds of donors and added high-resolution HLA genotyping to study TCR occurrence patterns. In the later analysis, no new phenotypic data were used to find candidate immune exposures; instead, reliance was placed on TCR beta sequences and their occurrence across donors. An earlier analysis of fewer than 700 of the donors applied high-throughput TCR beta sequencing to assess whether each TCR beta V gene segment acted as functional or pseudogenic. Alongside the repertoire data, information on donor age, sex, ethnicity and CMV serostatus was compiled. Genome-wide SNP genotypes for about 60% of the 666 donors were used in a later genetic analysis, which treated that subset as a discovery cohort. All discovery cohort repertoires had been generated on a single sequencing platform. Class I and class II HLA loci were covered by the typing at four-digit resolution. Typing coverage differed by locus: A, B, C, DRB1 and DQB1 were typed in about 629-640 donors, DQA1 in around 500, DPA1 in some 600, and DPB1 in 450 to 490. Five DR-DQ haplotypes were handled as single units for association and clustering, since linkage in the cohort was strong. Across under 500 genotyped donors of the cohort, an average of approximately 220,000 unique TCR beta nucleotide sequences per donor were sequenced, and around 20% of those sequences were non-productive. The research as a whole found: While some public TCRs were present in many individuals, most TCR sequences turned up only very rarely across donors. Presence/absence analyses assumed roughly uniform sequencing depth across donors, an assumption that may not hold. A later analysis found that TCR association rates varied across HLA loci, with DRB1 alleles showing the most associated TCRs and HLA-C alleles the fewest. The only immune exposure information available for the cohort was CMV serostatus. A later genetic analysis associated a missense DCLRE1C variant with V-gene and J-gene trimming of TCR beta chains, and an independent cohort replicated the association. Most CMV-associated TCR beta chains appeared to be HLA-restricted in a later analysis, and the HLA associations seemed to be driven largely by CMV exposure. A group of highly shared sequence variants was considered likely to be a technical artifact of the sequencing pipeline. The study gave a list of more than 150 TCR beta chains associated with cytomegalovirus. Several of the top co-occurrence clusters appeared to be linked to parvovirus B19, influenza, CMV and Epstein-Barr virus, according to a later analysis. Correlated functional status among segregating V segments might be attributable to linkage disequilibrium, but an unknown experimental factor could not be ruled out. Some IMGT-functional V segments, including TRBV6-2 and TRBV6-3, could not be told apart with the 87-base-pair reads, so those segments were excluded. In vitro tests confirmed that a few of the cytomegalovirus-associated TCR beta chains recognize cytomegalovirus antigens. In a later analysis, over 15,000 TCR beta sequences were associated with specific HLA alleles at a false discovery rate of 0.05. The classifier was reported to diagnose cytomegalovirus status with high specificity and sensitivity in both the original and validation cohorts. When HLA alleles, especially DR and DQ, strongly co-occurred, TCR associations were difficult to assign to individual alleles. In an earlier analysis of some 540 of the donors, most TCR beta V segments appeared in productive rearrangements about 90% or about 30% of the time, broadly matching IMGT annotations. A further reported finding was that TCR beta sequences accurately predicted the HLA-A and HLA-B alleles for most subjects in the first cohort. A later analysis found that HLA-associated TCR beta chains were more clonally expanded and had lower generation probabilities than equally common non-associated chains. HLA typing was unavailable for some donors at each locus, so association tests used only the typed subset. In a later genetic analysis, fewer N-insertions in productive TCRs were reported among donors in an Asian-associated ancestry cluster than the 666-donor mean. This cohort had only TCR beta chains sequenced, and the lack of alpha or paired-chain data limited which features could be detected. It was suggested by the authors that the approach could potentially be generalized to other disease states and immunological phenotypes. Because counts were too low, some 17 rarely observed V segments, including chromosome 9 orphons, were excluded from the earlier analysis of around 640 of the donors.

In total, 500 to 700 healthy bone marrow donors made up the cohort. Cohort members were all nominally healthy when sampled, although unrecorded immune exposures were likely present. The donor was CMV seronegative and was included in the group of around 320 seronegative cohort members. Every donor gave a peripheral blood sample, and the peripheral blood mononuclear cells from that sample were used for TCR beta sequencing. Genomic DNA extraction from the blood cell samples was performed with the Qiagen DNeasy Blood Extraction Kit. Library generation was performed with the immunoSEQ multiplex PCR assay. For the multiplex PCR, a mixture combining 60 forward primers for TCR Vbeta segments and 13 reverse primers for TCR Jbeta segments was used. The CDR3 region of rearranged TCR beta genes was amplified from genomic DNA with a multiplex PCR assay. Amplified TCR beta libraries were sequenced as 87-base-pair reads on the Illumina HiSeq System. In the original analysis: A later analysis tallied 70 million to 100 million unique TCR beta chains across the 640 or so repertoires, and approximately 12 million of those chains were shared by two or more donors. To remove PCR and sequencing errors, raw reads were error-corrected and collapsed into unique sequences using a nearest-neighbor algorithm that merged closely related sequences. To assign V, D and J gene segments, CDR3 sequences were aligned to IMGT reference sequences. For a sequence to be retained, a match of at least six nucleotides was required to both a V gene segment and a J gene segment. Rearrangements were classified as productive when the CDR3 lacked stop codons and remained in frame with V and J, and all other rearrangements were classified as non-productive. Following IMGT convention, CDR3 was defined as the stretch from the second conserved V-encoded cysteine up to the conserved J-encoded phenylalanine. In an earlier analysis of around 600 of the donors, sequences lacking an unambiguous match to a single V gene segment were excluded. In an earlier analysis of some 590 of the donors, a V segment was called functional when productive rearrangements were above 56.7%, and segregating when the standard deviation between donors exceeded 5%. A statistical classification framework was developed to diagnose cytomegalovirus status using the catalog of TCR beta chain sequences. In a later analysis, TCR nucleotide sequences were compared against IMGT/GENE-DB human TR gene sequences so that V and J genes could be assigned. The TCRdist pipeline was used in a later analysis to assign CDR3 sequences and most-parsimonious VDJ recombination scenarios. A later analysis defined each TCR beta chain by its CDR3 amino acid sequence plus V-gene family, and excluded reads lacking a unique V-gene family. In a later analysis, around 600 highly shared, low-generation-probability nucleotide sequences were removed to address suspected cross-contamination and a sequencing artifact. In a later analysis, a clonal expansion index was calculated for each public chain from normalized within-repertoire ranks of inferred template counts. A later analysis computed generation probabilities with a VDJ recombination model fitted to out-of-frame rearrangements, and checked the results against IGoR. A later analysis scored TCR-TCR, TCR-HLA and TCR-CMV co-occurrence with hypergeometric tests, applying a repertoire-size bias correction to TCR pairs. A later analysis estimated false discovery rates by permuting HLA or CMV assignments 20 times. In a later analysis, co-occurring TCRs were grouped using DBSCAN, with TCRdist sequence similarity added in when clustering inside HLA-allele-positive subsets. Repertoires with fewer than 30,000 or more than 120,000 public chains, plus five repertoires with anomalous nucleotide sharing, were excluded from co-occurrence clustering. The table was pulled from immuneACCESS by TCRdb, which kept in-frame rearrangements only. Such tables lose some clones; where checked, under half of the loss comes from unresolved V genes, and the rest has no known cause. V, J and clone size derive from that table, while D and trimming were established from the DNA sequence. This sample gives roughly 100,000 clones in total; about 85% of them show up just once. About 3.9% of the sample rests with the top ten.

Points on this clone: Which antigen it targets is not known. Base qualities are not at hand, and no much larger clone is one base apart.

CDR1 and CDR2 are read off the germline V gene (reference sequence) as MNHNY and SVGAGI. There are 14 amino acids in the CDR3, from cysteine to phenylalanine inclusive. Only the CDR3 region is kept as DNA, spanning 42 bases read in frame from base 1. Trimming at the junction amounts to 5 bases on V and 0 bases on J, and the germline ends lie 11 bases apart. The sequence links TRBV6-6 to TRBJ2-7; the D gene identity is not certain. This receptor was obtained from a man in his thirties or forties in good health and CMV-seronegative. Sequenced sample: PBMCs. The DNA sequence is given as TGTGCCAGCAGTGAGTCACAGCTCTCCTACGAGCAGTACTTC. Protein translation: CASSESQLSYEQYF.